Listed here are 11 T cell receptor beta chains from one sample, sequenced in a study of T cell responses to AZD1222 COVID-19 vaccine. TCRdb keeps only in-frame clones here, not all; method: immunoSEQ multiplex PCR. Here the sample spans 130,000 or so clones, about 89% being singletons. The source was peripheral blood, collected on day 0 of AZD1222 vaccination. These receptors originate from an adult in good health.

CDR3 bases: TGTGCCAGTCGACAGGGGAGCTATAATTCACCCCTCCACTTT. This codes for CASRQGSYNSPLHF. The chain has TRBV6-5 and TRBJ1-6; 8 bases fit TRBD1. Germline V gives CDR1 MNHEY, CDR2 SVGAGI. The CDR3 is made up of 14 amino acids. V lost 9 bases and J lost 3; bases outside the gene matches: 4.

The chain has TRBV18 and TRBJ2-5; D is perhaps TRBD2 (6 bases). The V and J ends lost 6 bases and 2 bases respectively, with 13 bases between them. This CDR3 spans 14 amino acids. Germline loops: CDR1 KGHSH, CDR2 LQKENI. CDR3 sequence reads: CASSPNGGQETQYF. CDR3 nucleotide sequence: TGTGCCAGCTCCCCGAACGGAGGGCAAGAGACCCAGTACTTC.

V usage is TRBV9 and J usage is TRBJ2-1, with TRBD2 matching over 14 bases. The CDR3 is 20 residues long. Germline V CDR1 and CDR2: SGDLS, YYNGEE. J gave up 2 bases and V 0 bases, and 10 bases lay outside the gene matches. CDR3 sequence (DNA): TGTGCCAGCAGCGTAGTTTCGAGACTAGCGGGAGGGAAAACCTACAATGAGCAGTTCTTC. Residues: CASSVVSRLAGGKTYNEQFF.

The V gene is TRBV11-2, the J gene TRBJ2-2; 7 positions match TRBD2. The germline gives CDR1 SGHAT, CDR2 FQNNGV. The CDR3 sequence is 15 residues long. V dropped 1 base and J dropped 7; count of bases not matched to a gene: 6. The CDR3 is CASSLVASGVGELFF. As DNA, the CDR3 is TGTGCCAGCAGCTTAGTGGCTAGCGGAGTCGGGGAGCTGTTTTTT.

This clone was seen once. This chain joins TRBV7-2 and TRBJ1-2; D possibly corresponds to TRBD1 (5 bases). This CDR3 is 14 amino acids long. Deletions cut 5 bases from V and 4 bases from J, with 14 bases between. Per the germline V gene, CDR1 is SGHTA and CDR2 is FQGNSA. The CDR3 coding sequence is TGTGCCAGCAGCGCCGCGGGACCGATCTATGGCTACACCTTC. This sequence encodes CASSAAGPIYGYTF.

The rearrangement joins TRBV9 to TRBJ1-3, with D unresolved. The CDR3 is 17 residues long. Per the germline V gene, CDR1 is SGDLS and CDR2 is YYNGEE. Trimming took off 0 bases at V and 0 bases at J, with 13 bases between the two ends. The CDR3 DNA is TGTGCCAGCAGCGTAGGGGCGCTGAGGTCCTCTGGAAACACCATATATTTT. This codes for CASSVGALRSSGNTIYF.

The rearrangement uses TRBV28 and TRBJ2-1; D is possibly TRBD2 (5 bases). The CDR3 loop spans 15 amino acids. V lost 11 bases and J lost 1, with 18 bases in between. CDR1 and CDR2 from the germline V gene are MDHEN and SYDVKM. The CDR3 DNA is TGTGCCGGAGGTGGAAGCGACGGATCCTACAATGAGCAGTTCTTC. Protein: CAGGGSDGSYNEQFF.

The rearrangement uses TRBV7-6 and TRBJ2-3; D might be TRBD2 (7 bases). In germline, CDR1 is SGHVS, CDR2 FNYEAQ. V lost 3 bases, J lost 3 bases, and 13 bases lay in between. CDR3 size: 15 residues. The CDR3 here is CASSLGGGLTDTQYF. The CDR3 nucleotides are TGTGCCAGCAGCTTGGGAGGGGGGCTTACAGATACGCAGTATTTT.

This sequence joins TRBV27 and TRBJ1-6; D is unresolved. This CDR3 has 13 amino acids. From germline, CDR1 is MNHEY and CDR2 SMNVEV (reference sequence). The germline V and J ends were trimmed by 3 bases and 10 bases, with 10 bases remaining between them. The CDR3 reads CASSFFGSSPLHF. CDR3 DNA sequence: TGTGCCAGCAGTTTCTTCGGGAGCTCACCCCTCCACTTT.

J is TRBJ2-1 and V is TRBV30; TRBD2 matches 8 bases. The V segment lost 5 bases and the J segment 13 bases; nucleotides outside the gene matches: 7. This CDR3 has 11 residues. Germline V lookup: CDR1 GTSNPN, CDR2 SVGIG (reference sequence). CDR3 sequence reads: CAWATSGSQFF. The CDR3 coding sequence is TGTGCCTGGGCAACTAGCGGAAGTCAGTTCTTC.

The chain employs TRBV5-5 and TRBJ2-7, with 8 bases fitting TRBD1. V shed 1 base and J 3 bases; nucleotides not matched to a gene: 15. Per germline, CDR1 SGHKS and CDR2 YYEKEE (reference sequence). The CDR3 length is 18 residues. This CDR3 is CASSLTSGQGALLYEQYF. Written as DNA, the CDR3 is TGTGCCAGCAGCTTGACATCCGGGCAGGGGGCTCTCCTCTACGAGCAGTACTTC.